This T cell receptor (beta chain) was documented in a study of blood T cell repertoires in COVID-19. Study information: Acute and convalescent COVID-19 specimens originated in the United States, Italy and Spain. Sources were T cells, B-cell-depleted T cells, or PBMCs; the material itself was cDNA or gDNA.

As processed by the authors: The assay estimated nucleated cells by amplifying reference gene primers. Using immunoSEQ multiplex PCR, the repertoire was profiled, and TCRdb retains in-frame clones only, with some absent. V and J calls and clone size are given by that table; D and trimming were obtained from the DNA. The data show under 200,000 clones, with over 70% seen just once and roughly 9.2% held by the top ten. Sequences were obtained from peripheral blood. This TCR derives from an elderly woman with active or convalescent COVID-19.

The CDR3 nucleotides are TGTGCCAGCAGTTCACAGACGGGGGGTGAGCAGTTCTTC. Its protein is CASSSQTGGEQFF. The chain has TRBV6-5 and TRBJ2-1, with TRBD2 matching over 7 bases. J lost 9 bases, V lost 4 bases, and 6 bases had no gene match. CDR1 and CDR2 from the germline V gene are MNHEY and SVGAGI. This CDR3 is 13 amino acids long.